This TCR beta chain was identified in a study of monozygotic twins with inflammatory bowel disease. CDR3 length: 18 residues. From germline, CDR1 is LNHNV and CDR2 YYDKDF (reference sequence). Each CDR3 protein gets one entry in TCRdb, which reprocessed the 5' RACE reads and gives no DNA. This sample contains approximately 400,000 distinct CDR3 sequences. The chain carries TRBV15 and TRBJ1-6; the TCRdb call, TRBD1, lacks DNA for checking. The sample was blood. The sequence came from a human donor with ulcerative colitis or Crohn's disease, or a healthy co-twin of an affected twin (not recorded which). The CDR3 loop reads CATSREGQGLAGGSPLHF.